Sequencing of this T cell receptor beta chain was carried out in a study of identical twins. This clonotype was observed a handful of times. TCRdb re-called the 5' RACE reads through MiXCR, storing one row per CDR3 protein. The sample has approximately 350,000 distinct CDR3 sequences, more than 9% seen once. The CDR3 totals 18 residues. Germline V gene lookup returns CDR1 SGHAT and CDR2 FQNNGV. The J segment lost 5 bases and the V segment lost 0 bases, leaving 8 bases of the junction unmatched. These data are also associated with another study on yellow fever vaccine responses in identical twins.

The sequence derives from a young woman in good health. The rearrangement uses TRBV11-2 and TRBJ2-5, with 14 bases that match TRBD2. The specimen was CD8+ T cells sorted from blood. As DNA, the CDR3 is TGTGCCAGCAGCTTAGAGTCGACTAGCGGGAGGGTTAGGGAGACCCAGTACTTC. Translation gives CASSLESTSGRVRETQYF.